This TCR beta chain was documented in a study of blood T cell repertoires in COVID-19. Overall study context: Researchers got acute and convalescent COVID-19 samples from the United States, Italy and Spain. PBMCs, B-cell-depleted T cells, or T cells provided the cDNA or gDNA that made up the material.

In the original analysis: Nucleated cell counts were estimated from reference gene primer amplification. Clones were sequenced by immunoSEQ multiplex PCR, and TCRdb holds only the in-frame ones, with some missing. V and J calls and clone size are given by that table; D and trimming were obtained from the DNA. The repertoire holds about 140,000 clones, with 76% as singletons. The CDR3 is 13 amino acids. V was clipped by 3 bases and J by 4 bases, with 8 bases between them. Input material: peripheral blood. V gene TRBV12-3 or TRBV12-4 combines with J gene TRBJ2-3; D unresolved. This receptor was obtained from a woman of 80 years or more with active or convalescent COVID-19. The DNA of the CDR3 is TGTGCCAGCAGTTTTTTCCGAGCAGATACGCAGTATTTT. Encoded protein: CASSFFRADTQYF.